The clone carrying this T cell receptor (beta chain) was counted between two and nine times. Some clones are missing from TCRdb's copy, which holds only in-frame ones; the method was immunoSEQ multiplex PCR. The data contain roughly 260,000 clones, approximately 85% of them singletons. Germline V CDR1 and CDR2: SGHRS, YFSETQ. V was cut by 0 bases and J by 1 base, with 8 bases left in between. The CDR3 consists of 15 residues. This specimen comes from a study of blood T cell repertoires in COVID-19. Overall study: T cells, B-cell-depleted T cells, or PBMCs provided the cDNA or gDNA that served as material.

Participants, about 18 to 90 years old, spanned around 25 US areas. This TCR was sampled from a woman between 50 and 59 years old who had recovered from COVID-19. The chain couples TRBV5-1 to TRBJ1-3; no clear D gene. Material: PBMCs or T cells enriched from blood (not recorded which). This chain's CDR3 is CASSLGTVSGNTIYF. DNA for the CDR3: TGCGCCAGCAGCTTGGGGACTGTTTCTGGAAACACCATATATTTT.